Sequencing of this T cell receptor (beta chain) was carried out in a study of kidney transplant recipient with SARS-CoV-2 infection. The CDR3 runs to 17 residues. Between the trimmed V and J ends, which lost 0 bases and 0 bases, there was a span of 15 bases. Germline V CDR1 and CDR2: SGHVS, FQNEAQ. This clonotype has ten or more counts. TCRdb independently ran MiXCR on the reads; one entry per CDR3 protein. The sample lists about 250,000 distinct CDR3 sequences; more than 25% were seen once. This specimen consisted of a blood sample, obtained at baseline and on approximately day 120 from a kidney transplant recipient. The V call is TRBV7-8, the J call TRBJ2-7, with D tentatively TRBD2 (6 bases). This receptor was taken from a male patient in his thirties who had COVID-19 and was a kidney transplant recipient. Some T cells may possibly be graft donor cells. The CDR3 sequence is CASSLARDFKSSYEQYF. The CDR3 nucleotides are TGTGCCAGCAGCTTAGCGAGGGACTTCAAGAGCTCCTACGAGCAGTACTTC.